One sample yielded the 20 T cell receptor beta chains listed below, sequenced in a study of T-cell reconstitution after alpha-beta-depleted transplantation in children. A TCRbeta library incorporating unique molecular identifiers was prepared. TCRdb ran MiXCR on the PCR reads and lists one entry per CDR3 protein. The repertoire holds approximately 240,000 distinct CDR3 sequences, with approximately 10% as singletons. Specimen: PBMCs, collected before TCRalphabeta/CD19-depleted stem cell transplant. The source is a child younger than two with acute myeloid leukemia, due to receive a stem cell transplant.

The chain employs TRBV20-1 and TRBJ2-3; D could derive from TRBD1 or TRBD2 (6 bases each). The CDR3 loop spans 15 amino acids. Germline values: CDR1 DFQATT, CDR2 SNEGSKA (reference sequence). V was cut by 3 bases and J by 6 bases, with 19 bases left in between. The CDR3 region is CSASEGGSWRDTQYF. CDR3 DNA: TGCAGTGCTAGTGAAGGGGGGTCTTGGCGGGATACGCAGTATTTT.

This clonotype was seen at least ten times. The rearrangement joins TRBV10-3 to TRBJ1-3; D is unclear. The CDR3 spans 14 residues. Trimming pared 4 bases from V and 0 bases from J, leaving 7 bases between. Per the germline V gene, CDR1 is ENHRY and CDR2 is SYGVKD. The CDR3 protein is CAISAQVSGNTIYF. CDR3 bases: TGTGCCATCAGTGCTCAGGTCTCTGGAAACACCATATATTTT.

Ten or more counts support this clonotype. This chain uses TRBV7-9 with TRBJ1-2; TRBD1 is a possible D gene (6 bases). The V end was cut by 6 bases, the J end by 5 bases, with 22 bases between. From germline, CDR1 is SEHNR and CDR2 FQNEAQ (reference sequence). This CDR3 contains 16 residues. The CDR3 DNA is TGTGCCAGCAGATCCGGGACACTCTCCTCCTCTTATGGCTACACCTTC. Translation gives CASRSGTLSSSYGYTF.

In this sample, this clonotype turned up many times. This rearrangement joins TRBV6-1 to TRBJ2-3; TRBD1 matches 7 bases. Germline CDR1 and CDR2: MNHNS and SASEGT. The CDR3 runs to 16 residues. The junction had 13 bases not matched to a gene; V was cut back by 6 bases and J by 4 bases. The chain's CDR3 is CASSLKQGPLADTQYF. CDR3 in DNA: TGTGCCAGCAGCCTTAAACAGGGGCCCTTGGCAGATACGCAGTATTTT.

At least ten counts were recorded for this clonotype. The rearrangement joins TRBV28 to TRBJ2-5; TRBD1 aligns across 8 bases. Germline trimming cut 8 bases from V and 1 base from J; bases unmatched to any gene: 3. Germline CDR1 and CDR2: MDHEN and SYDVKM. This CDR3 contains 13 residues. In DNA form, the CDR3 reads TGTGCCAGCGAGGACAGGGCCCAAGAGACCCAGTACTTC. It yields the protein CASEDRAQETQYF.

Relative to its sample, this clonotype is medium-sized (0.01 to 0.1%). The chain carries TRBV20-1 and TRBJ2-7; TRBD1 might be the D (6 bases). The CDR3 extends over 12 amino acids. With 7 bases removed from V and 0 bases from J, the gap between germline ends came to 10 bases. Per the germline V gene, CDR1 is DFQATT and CDR2 is SNEGSKA (reference sequence). CDR3 in amino acids: CSVDSRSYEQYF. The CDR3 coding sequence is TGCAGTGTGGACAGTCGCTCCTACGAGCAGTACTTC.

This clonotype was seen many times. The gene calls are TRBV6-2 or TRBV6-3 and TRBJ2-1; D remains unclear. With 2 bases removed from V and 3 bases from J, the gap between germline ends came to 5 bases. Germline V gene data show CDR1 as MNHEY and CDR2 as SVGEGT. The CDR3 spans 13 residues. CDR3: CASSYRVYNEQFF. DNA of the CDR3: TGTGCCAGCAGTTACAGGGTCTACAATGAGCAGTTCTTC.

This clonotype was seen ten or more times. The chain uses TRBV11-1 and TRBJ2-1, with a weak D call TRBD2 (5 bases). CDR3 length: 19 residues. V lost 5 bases to trimming and J lost 8 bases, with 31 bases between them. Germline CDR1 is SGHAT and CDR2 is FQDESV (reference sequence). CDR3 in DNA: TGTGCCAGCAGCACCGGAGTTACACTCGGTCTAGCCTCTTGGGATGAGCAGTTCTTC. Protein product: CASSTGVTLGLASWDEQFF.

There are many counts of this clonotype. The chain combines TRBV5-6 with TRBJ2-7, with a weak D call TRBD1 (5 bases). V lost 0 bases and J 2 bases, leaving 15 bases between the germline ends. The CDR3 covers 16 residues. CDR1 and CDR2 from the germline V gene are SGHDT and YYEEEE. The CDR3 loop is CASSLAESGWTYEQYF. CDR3 coding DNA: TGTGCCAGCAGCTTGGCCGAGTCAGGGTGGACCTACGAGCAGTACTTC.

This clonotype was counted many times. The gene calls are TRBV5-1 and TRBJ1-5; 7 bases line up with TRBD1. The CDR3 is 17 amino acids. Germline values: CDR1 SGHRS, CDR2 YFSETQ. J was trimmed by 4 bases and V by 4 bases; bases with no gene match: 14. The CDR3 reads CASSLYRGHRGNQPQHF. As DNA, the CDR3 is TGCGCCAGCAGCCTCTACAGGGGCCACCGGGGGAATCAGCCCCAGCATTTT.

This chain uses TRBV5-3 with TRBJ1-1, with D perhaps matching TRBD1 (5 bases). TRBV5-3 qualifies as an ORF whose function is uncertain. The V end lost 8 bases, the J end lost 4 bases, and 15 bases lay between the germline ends. The CDR3 runs to 13 residues. The CDR3 sequence is CASLLSRGTEAFF. The CDR3 DNA reads TGTGCCAGCCTCCTGTCGAGGGGCACTGAAGCTTTCTTT.

The table lists this clonotype with many counts. The chain is built from TRBV5-1 and TRBJ2-3; 9 nucleotides align to TRBD2. Germline loops: CDR1 SGHRS, CDR2 YFSETQ. The V segment lost 0 bases and the J segment 2 bases; nucleotides outside the gene matches: 1. This CDR3 comprises 15 residues. CDR3 coding DNA: TGCGCCAGCAGCTTGGGGACTAGCGACACAGATACGCAGTATTTT. Translating gives CASSLGTSDTDTQYF.

This clonotype was detected many times. J is TRBJ2-7 and V is TRBV5-8; 10 nucleotides line up with TRBD2. V was pared by 5 bases and J by 6 bases, with 5 bases of the junction left unmatched. The CDR3 runs 13 residues. Germline values: CDR1 SGHTS, CDR2 YDEGEE. The CDR3 nucleotides read TGTGCCAGCAGGCCTAGCGGGAGTAGCGAGCAGTACTTC. It is translated as CASRPSGSSEQYF.

The table lists this clonotype with many counts. The rearrangement links TRBV30 to TRBJ2-1; D is perhaps TRBD2 (6 bases). The CDR3 consists of 15 residues. V lost 1 base to trimming and J lost 3 bases, with 13 bases between them. In germline, CDR1 is GTSNPN, CDR2 SVGIG (reference sequence). CDR3 region: CAWSEAAGGYNEQFF. In nucleotides, the CDR3 is TGTGCCTGGAGTGAGGCCGCCGGGGGCTACAATGAGCAGTTCTTC.

This clonotype has more than one count but fewer than ten. This chain uses TRBV25-1 with TRBJ2-7; D tentatively reads TRBD1 or TRBD2 (6 bases each). CDR3 length: 14 amino acids. Between the trimmed V and J ends, which lost 7 bases and 2 bases, there was a span of 15 bases. Germline lookup yields CDR1 MGHDK and CDR2 SYGVNS. The CDR3 coding sequence is TGTGCCAGCAATGGGATAGGGGGGACCTACGAGCAGTACTTC. Its translation is CASNGIGGTYEQYF.

There are a few counts of this clonotype. This chain uses TRBV18 with TRBJ2-7; D unresolved. The CDR3 runs to 12 residues. Per germline, CDR1 KGHSH and CDR2 LQKENI. V was trimmed by 5 bases and J by 6 bases, leaving 11 bases between them. CDR3 amino acids: CASSGTRSEQYF. As DNA, the CDR3 is TGTGCCAGCTCAGGCACGCGTTCCGAGCAGTACTTC.

This clonotype has ten or more counts. The chain couples TRBV5-1 to TRBJ2-3; possibly TRBD2 for D (5 bases). The CDR3 has 17 residues. The germline CDR1 and CDR2 sequences are SGHRS and YFSETQ. With 4 bases removed from V and 2 bases from J, the gap between germline ends came to 20 bases. CDR3 in amino acids: CASSPLLDGLLTDTQYF. CDR3 nucleotides: TGCGCCAGCAGCCCTCTCTTGGACGGACTTCTCACAGATACGCAGTATTTT.

The chain is built from TRBV30 and TRBJ2-7; D gene uncertain. This CDR3 is built from 12 residues. The germline V gene encodes CDR1 GTSNPN and CDR2 SVGIG (reference sequence). V was pared by 1 base and J by 0 bases, with 4 bases between. Written as DNA, the CDR3 is TGTGCCTGGAGTGAACTCTCCTACGAGCAGTACTTC. It codes for CAWSELSYEQYF.

There are many counts of this clonotype. V usage is TRBV20-1 and J usage is TRBJ2-1; 9 bases match TRBD2. This CDR3 is built from 16 residues. Per germline, CDR1 DFQATT and CDR2 SNEGSKA (reference sequence). V shed 3 bases and J 1 base; nucleotides not matched to a gene: 7. The CDR3 DNA reads TGCAGTGCTAGGTCGGTAGCGGGAGATTCCTACAATGAGCAGTTCTTC. Its protein product is CSARSVAGDSYNEQFF.

This clonotype was counted at least ten times. CDR3 residues: CSARHGYTF. The CDR3, as DNA: TGCAGTGCTAGGCATGGCTACACCTTC. The chain couples TRBV20-1 to TRBJ1-2; D unresolved. The V end was cut by 3 bases, the J end by 6 bases, with 2 bases between. Germline CDR1 reads DFQATT; CDR2 reads SNEGSKA (reference sequence). The CDR3 has 9 amino acids.